This TCR beta chain is from a study of technical replicates of blood from a few donors. The CDR3 extends over 12 amino acids. Germline V lookup: CDR1 MNHNY, CDR2 SVGAGI (reference sequence). V lost 2 bases, J lost 11 bases, and 13 bases lay in between. Here immunoSEQ multiplex PCR was the method, and the copy in TCRdb shows in-frame clones only, minus some. The table records about 95,000 clones, about 95% of them present only once. Sequences were obtained from T cells isolated from PBMCs. The chain couples TRBV6-6 to TRBJ2-7; a weak D match, TRBD1 (5 bases). The source of this sequence is a human donor in good health. The DNA of the CDR3 is TGTGCCAGCAGTTACCCTGGGCAGGGCAAGTACTTC. Protein product: CASSYPGQGKYF.